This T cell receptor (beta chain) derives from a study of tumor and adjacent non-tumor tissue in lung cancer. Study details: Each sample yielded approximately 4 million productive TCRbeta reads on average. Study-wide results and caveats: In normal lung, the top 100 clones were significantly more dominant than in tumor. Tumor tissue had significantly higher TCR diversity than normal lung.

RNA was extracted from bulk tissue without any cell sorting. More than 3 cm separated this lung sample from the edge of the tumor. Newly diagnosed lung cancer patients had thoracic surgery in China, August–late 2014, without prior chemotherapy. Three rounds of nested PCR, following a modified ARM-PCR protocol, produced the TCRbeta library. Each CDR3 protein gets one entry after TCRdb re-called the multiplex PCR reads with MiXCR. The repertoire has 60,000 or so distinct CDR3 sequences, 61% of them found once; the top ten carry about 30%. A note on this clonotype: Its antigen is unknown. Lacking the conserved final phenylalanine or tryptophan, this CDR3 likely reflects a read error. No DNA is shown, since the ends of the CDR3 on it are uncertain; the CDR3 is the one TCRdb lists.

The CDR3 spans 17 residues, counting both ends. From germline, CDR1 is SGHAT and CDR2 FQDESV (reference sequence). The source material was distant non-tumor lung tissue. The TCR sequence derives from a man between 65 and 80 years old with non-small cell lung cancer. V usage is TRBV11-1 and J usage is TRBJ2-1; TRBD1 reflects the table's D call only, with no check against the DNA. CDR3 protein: CASSLGQQGGQINERFI.